Listed here are 21 T cell receptor beta chains from one sample, sequenced in a study of T cells in Graves' hyperthyroidism and ophthalmopathy. The investigators amplified TCR beta CDR3 regions from RNA transcripts. When the TCR CDR3 underwent first-round RT-PCR, the HTBI primer set was used. One entry per CDR3 protein, called by TCRdb with MiXCR from the multiplex PCR reads. Among around 400,000 distinct CDR3 sequences listed, 25% were seen once. The sample taken for sequencing was blood. All receptors derive from a man between 50 and 59 years old with Graves' hyperthyroidism.

A word on this clonotype: A much larger clone differs by one base, so this may be a read error. The chain employs TRBV11-2 and TRBJ1-1; tentatively, D is TRBD1 (6 bases). Germline CDR1 is SGHAT and CDR2 is FQNNGV. The length of the CDR3 is 14 residues. The CDR3 sequence is CASGFDRRNTEAFF. CDR3 sequence (DNA): TGTGCCAGCGGCTTCGACAGGAGGAACACTGAAGCTTTCTTT.

V and J are TRBV28 and TRBJ2-7; no firm D call. The CDR3 sequence is 13 residues long. From germline, CDR1 is MDHEN and CDR2 SYDVKM. V was pared by 4 bases and J by 5 bases, with 12 bases between. The CDR3 sequence is CASSYPPLDEQYF. In DNA form, the CDR3 reads TGTGCCAGCAGTTACCCCCCGCTGGACGAGCAGTACTTC.

This clonotype has a count of ten or more. The genes are TRBV10-3 and TRBJ2-3; the match to TRBD2 covers 10 bases. The CDR3 is made up of 15 amino acids. The junction had 1 base not matched to a gene; V was cut back by 4 bases and J by 0 bases. Germline-derived CDR1 and CDR2 are ENHRY and SYGVKD. In DNA, the CDR3 is TGTGCCATCAGTGGAGCGGGAGGGAGCACAGATACGCAGTATTTT. Translated: CAISGAGGSTDTQYF.

This clonotype was observed once. No conserved phenylalanine or tryptophan is present at the end of the CDR3, so a read error is the likely explanation. The chain links TRBV27 to TRBJ1-1; D unclear. V gave up 0 bases and J gave up 6 bases, with 11 bases separating them. The CDR3 has 14 amino acids. Per germline, CDR1 MNHEY and CDR2 SMNVEV (reference sequence). CDR3 sequence (DNA): TGTGCCAGCAGTTTATCGATCGCGGGCGCTGAAGCTTTCCTT. It translates to CASSLSIAGAEAFL.

The chain couples TRBV3-1 to TRBJ2-4; TRBD2 matches at 10 bases. The CDR3 is made up of 15 amino acids. CDR1 and CDR2 (germline): LGHDT, YNNKEL (reference sequence). With 5 bases clipped from V and 9 bases from J, the junction kept 10 bases outside the gene matches. The CDR3 region has the DNA TGTGCCAGCAGCTTGTCTAGCGGGAGTTTCGGCATTCAGTACTTC. Translating it yields CASSLSSGSFGIQYF.

In this sample, this clonotype turned up a few times. The chain recombines TRBV20-1 with TRBJ1-2, with 7 bases fitting TRBD1. V trimming: 5 bases; J trimming: 6 bases; junction bases outside the gene matches: 6. CDR3 length equals 12 residues. Germline V CDR1 and CDR2: DFQATT, SNEGSKA (reference sequence). CDR3 residues: CSARRGPDGYTF. The DNA for the CDR3 is TGCAGTGCTCGAAGGGGGCCGGATGGCTACACCTTC.

This clonotype was counted many times. This rearrangement joins TRBV27 to TRBJ2-1; D is uncertain. The CDR3 has 12 residues. Germline-derived CDR1 and CDR2 are MNHEY and SMNVEV (reference sequence). V was cut by 4 bases and J by 7 bases, with 8 bases left in between. DNA for the CDR3: TGTGCCAGCAGTTCAGCGAGGAATGAGCAGTTCTTC. Translating it yields CASSSARNEQFF.

The chain uses TRBV11-3 and TRBJ2-2, with D maybe TRBD1 (6 bases). The V end was cut by 8 bases, the J end by 5 bases, with 21 bases between. This CDR3 region has 16 residues. Germline assignment: CDR1 SGHNT and CDR2 YENEEA. The CDR3 DNA reads TGTGCCAGCCGGCCTAGGGCAGGGGAAAAAACCGGGGAGCTGTTTTTT. Amino acid sequence: CASRPRAGEKTGELFF.

With respect to this clonotype: A much larger clone differs from this one at a single base, so this may be a read error. Without the conserved terminal phenylalanine or tryptophan, this CDR3 likely stems from a read error. The chain uses TRBV7-2 and TRBJ2-1, with TRBD1 matching over 12 bases. Germline CDR1 reads SGHTA; CDR2 reads FQGNSA. V lost 5 bases, J lost 1 base, and 12 bases stayed unmatched. The CDR3 is 19 amino acids. The CDR3 DNA is TGTGCCAGCAGCGCAACCGGGACAGGGGGCTATAGTTCCTACAATGAGCAGTTCGTC. Translated: CASSATGTGGYSSYNEQFV.

V and J are TRBV2 and TRBJ2-1, with D perhaps matching TRBD1 (5 bases). CDR1 is SNHLY and CDR2 is FYNNEI in the germline V gene. Trimming shortened V by 5 bases and J by 0 bases, and 17 bases separated the two germline ends. There are 17 residues in the CDR3. CDR3 protein: CASSPRPQGGSYNEQFF. CDR3 nucleotide sequence: TGTGCCAGCAGTCCTAGACCCCAGGGTGGCTCCTACAATGAGCAGTTCTTC. The entire variable domain, with the rest obtained from reference TRBV2 and TRBJ2-1, is as follows: EPEVTQTPSHQVTQMGQEVILRCVPISNHLYFYWYRQILGQKVEFLVSFYNNEISEKSEIFDDQFSVERPDGSNFTLKIRSTKLEDSAMYFCASSPRPQGGSYNEQFFGPGTRLTVL.

The chain is built from TRBV12-3 or TRBV12-4 and TRBJ2-1; weak D call: TRBD2 (6 bases). V was trimmed by 2 bases and J by 0 bases, leaving 8 bases between them. This CDR3 region has 15 residues. DNA of the CDR3: TGTGCCAGCAGTTTATGGCGGGACTCCTACAATGAGCAGTTCTTC. Amino acids: CASSLWRDSYNEQFF.

The rearrangement links TRBV6-6 to TRBJ1-1; a weak D match, TRBD1 (6 bases). There are 18 residues in the CDR3. V dropped 2 bases and J dropped 0 bases, with 19 bases sitting between them. Germline V gives CDR1 MNHNY, CDR2 SVGAGI (reference sequence). The CDR3 DNA is TGTGCCAGCAGTTACACTAGGACAGAGGCTTTCATGAACACTGAAGCTTTCTTT. It codes for CASSYTRTEAFMNTEAFF.

CDR3 in amino acids: CASRVPGGLYGYTF. CDR3 bases: TGTGCCAGTAGAGTGCCGGGCGGGCTCTATGGCTACACCTTC. The chain carries TRBV19 and TRBJ1-2; no clear D. The V end lost 6 bases, the J end lost 4 bases, and 15 bases lay between the germline ends. The CDR3 is 14 amino acids. CDR1 and CDR2 from the germline V gene are LNHDA and SQIVND (reference sequence).

This clonotype was recorded a few times. This chain joins TRBV27 and TRBJ1-5, with D possibly matching TRBD1 (6 bases). Trimming took off 2 bases at V and 3 bases at J, with 8 bases between the two ends. This CDR3 comprises 14 residues. Germline CDR1 and CDR2: MNHEY and SMNVEV (reference sequence). The CDR3 reads CASSLAGVNQPQHF. CDR3 coding DNA: TGTGCCAGCAGTTTAGCAGGGGTCAATCAGCCCCAGCATTTT.

In this sample, this clonotype turned up once. This chain connects TRBV19 to TRBJ2-4; 8 bases fit TRBD1. Germline trimming cut 5 bases from V and 8 bases from J; bases unmatched to any gene: 8. Germline lookup yields CDR1 LNHDA and CDR2 SQIVND (reference sequence). The CDR3 extends over 14 amino acids. The CDR3 is CASSLEDREDIQYF. The CDR3 coding sequence is TGTGCCAGTAGTCTTGAGGACAGGGAGGACATTCAGTACTTC.

The chain has TRBV10-3 and TRBJ2-3; 14 nucleotides align to TRBD2. Germline CDR1 ENHRY, CDR2 SYGVKD. The trim removed 6 bases at V and 0 bases at J, leaving 11 bases unmatched. The length of the CDR3 is 19 residues. CDR3 protein: CAIREPGLAGASSTDTQYF. The DNA of the CDR3 is TGTGCCATCAGGGAACCGGGACTAGCGGGAGCTTCTAGCACAGATACGCAGTATTTT.

This clonotype was seen repeatedly, ten times or more. This chain links TRBV2 with TRBJ2-1; 7 bases map to TRBD2. Germline lookup yields CDR1 SNHLY and CDR2 FYNNEI. Trimming took 8 bases from V and 3 from J; bases not matched to a gene: 7. The CDR3 is made up of 14 amino acids. The CDR3 is CASGSGGYYNEQFF. CDR3 nucleotides: TGTGCCAGCGGTTCGGGAGGATACTACAATGAGCAGTTCTTC.

This chain uses TRBV6-5 with TRBJ2-7; D uncertain. CDR3 size: 14 residues. CDR1 is MNHEY and CDR2 is SVGAGI in the germline V gene. The ends were cut back, 1 base at V and 4 bases at J, with 11 bases in the middle. The CDR3 loop is CASSYFGLGYEQYF. CDR3 DNA: TGTGCCAGCAGTTACTTTGGGCTAGGTTACGAGCAGTACTTC.

The sample holds many counts of this clonotype. The chain couples TRBV3-1 to TRBJ2-1; D is unresolved. The CDR3 is 12 residues long. The V and J ends lost 0 bases and 10 bases respectively, with 7 bases between them. CDR1 and CDR2 from the germline V gene are LGHDT and YNNKEL (reference sequence). The CDR3 spells CASSQDTSEQFF. The CDR3 DNA reads as TGTGCCAGCAGCCAAGATACGTCCGAGCAGTTCTTC.

The chain links TRBV6-1 to TRBJ1-3; the D is unclear. Germline-derived CDR1 and CDR2 are MNHNS and SASEGT. This CDR3 is built from 14 residues. The V end lost 3 bases, the J end lost 2 bases, and 8 bases lay between the germline ends. Here the CDR3 DNA reads TGTGCCAGCAGTGAGATGGGTCCTGGAAACACCATATATTTT. It is translated as CASSEMGPGNTIYF.

The chain recombines TRBV6-1 with TRBJ1-4; D is unresolved. Germline CDR1 and CDR2: MNHNS and SASEGT. V was clipped by 8 bases and J by 3 bases, with 19 bases between them. CDR3 length: 16 residues. For the CDR3, the DNA is TGTGCCAGCCTTTCTCAGATGGAGGATTCTAATGAAAAACTGTTTTTT. Translation: CASLSQMEDSNEKLFF.